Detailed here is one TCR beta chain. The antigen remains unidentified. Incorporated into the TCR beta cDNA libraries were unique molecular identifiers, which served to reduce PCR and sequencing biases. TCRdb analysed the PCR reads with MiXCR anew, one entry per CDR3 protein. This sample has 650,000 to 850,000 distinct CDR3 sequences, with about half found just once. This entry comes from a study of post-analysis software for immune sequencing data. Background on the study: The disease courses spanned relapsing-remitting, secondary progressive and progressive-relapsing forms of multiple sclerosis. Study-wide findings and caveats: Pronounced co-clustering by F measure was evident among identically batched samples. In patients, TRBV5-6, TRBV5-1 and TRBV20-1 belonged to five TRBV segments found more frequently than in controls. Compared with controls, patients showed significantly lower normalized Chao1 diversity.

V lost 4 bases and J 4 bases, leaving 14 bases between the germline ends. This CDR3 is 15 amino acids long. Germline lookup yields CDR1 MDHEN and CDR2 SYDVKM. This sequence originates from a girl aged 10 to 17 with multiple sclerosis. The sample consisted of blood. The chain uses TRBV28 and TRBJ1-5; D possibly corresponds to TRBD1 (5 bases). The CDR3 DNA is TGTGCCAGCAGTTCCTGGGGCAGGGTGAATCAGCCCCAGCATTTT. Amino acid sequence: CASSSWGRVNQPQHF.